The following is a T cell receptor (beta chain) sequence with its context. The antigen remains undetermined. This sample is drawn from a study of shared clonotypes between healthy human individuals. The V end was cut by 6 bases, the J end by 11 bases, with 17 bases between. Germline V CDR1 and CDR2: ENHRY, SYGVKD. This CDR3 is 13 amino acids long. Study-wide points: Some clonotypes were shared by all four sorted-subset donors, while others were not shared. The non-shared ones had lower generation probabilities than the shared ones. Naive subsets generally exceeded memory subsets in estimated richness. Sharing of clonotypes among donors was expected to vary with sequencing depth.

Only in-frame clones appear in the TCRdb table, and some are missing; sequencing was by immunoSEQ multiplex PCR. Of 1.4 million or so clones in the sample, roughly 98.5% were seen once. Sequenced: naive CD4+ T cells sorted from blood. The subset is: CD45RA+ positively selected. The rearrangement uses TRBV10-3 and TRBJ2-1; either TRBD1 or TRBD2 may fit D (6 bases each). This clonotype was sampled from a man aged 30-40 years in good health. This CDR3 reads CAISPSGAGKQFF. CDR3 bases: TGTGCCATCAGCCCATCGGGGGCAGGTAAGCAGTTCTTC.